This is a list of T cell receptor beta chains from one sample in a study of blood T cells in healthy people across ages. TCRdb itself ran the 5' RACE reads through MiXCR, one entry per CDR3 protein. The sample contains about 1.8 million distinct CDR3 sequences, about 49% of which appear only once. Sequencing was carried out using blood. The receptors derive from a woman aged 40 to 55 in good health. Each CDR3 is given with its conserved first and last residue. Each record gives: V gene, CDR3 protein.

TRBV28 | CASSPGQGLHEQYF
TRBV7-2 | CASSPGRTGLFGTQYF
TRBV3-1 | CASSQGATTGGYGYTF
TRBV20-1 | CSASAGGFQETQYF
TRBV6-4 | CASSDSNSGGTNEQFF
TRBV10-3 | CAISVAREGDTQYF
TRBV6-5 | CASRAQGGGIDEQYF
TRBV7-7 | CASSFSQTQYF
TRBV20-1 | CSAGDLGDSGAFF
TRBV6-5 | CASSAGTAKYNEQFF
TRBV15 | CATSSWGTQPQHF
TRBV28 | CASSLGQVRQETQYF
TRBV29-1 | CSVALRDSDFGANVLTF
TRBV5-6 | CASSLISEQFF
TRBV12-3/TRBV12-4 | CASSLAHSPNEKLFF
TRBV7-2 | CASSFYVGTIYNEQFF
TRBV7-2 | CASLTGGGTYEQYF
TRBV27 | CASSPTGGVEKLFF
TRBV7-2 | CASSLEEGKAYEQYF
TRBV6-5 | CASSYGVDPTRETQYF
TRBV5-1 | CASSRGDNTEAFF
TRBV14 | CASSQGLGPRDEQFF
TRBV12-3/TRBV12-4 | CASSHVGPQHF
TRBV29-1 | CSVGICGNSYNEQFF
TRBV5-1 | CASSLEVQGVYVWGYTF
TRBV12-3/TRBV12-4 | CASSLARPAGGYEQYF
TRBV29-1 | CSVRMRGANVLTF